Following are 32 T cell receptor beta chains from one sample sequenced in a study of PD-1 blockade in classical Hodgkin lymphoma. Each patient experienced a relapse that followed autologous stem cell transplantation, and brentuximab vedotin exposure varied. The assay was immunoSEQ multiplex PCR, and TCRdb's table has in-frame clones only and misses some. The profile covers around 13,000 clones, with approximately 78% appearing a single time and 20% to 30% taken by the ten largest. The sequencing here drew on peripheral blood mononuclear cells (PBMCs), taken before the second cycle of nivolumab. These receptors came from a human donor with classical Hodgkin lymphoma.

CDR3 residues: CSVYGQDQETQYF. As DNA, the CDR3 is TGCAGCGTTTATGGACAGGACCAAGAGACCCAGTACTTC. This rearrangement joins TRBV29-1 to TRBJ2-5; 7 bases match TRBD1. This CDR3 contains 13 residues. The V gene's germline CDR1 is SQVTM and CDR2 ANQGSEA. After removal of 5 bases from V and 0 bases from J, the junction contained 3 bases not matched to a gene.

The chain couples TRBV11-2 to TRBJ1-1, with D possibly being TRBD1 (5 bases). V was clipped by 4 bases and J by 10 bases, with 16 bases between them. The CDR3 length is 13 residues. CDR1 SGHAT and CDR2 FQNNGV come from the germline V gene. CDR3 bases: TGTGCCAGCAGCTCAGGGAGGGCTAGTGGAGCTTTCTTT. It codes for CASSSGRASGAFF.

The rearrangement uses TRBV4-3 and TRBJ2-1; no clear D gene. The CDR3 is 11 amino acids. Trimming removed 4 bases from V and 6 bases from J, with 4 bases in between. CDR1 LGHNA and CDR2 YSLEER come from the germline V gene. Here the CDR3 DNA reads TGCGCCAGCAGCCGGGGCAATGAGCAGTTCTTC. It translates to CASSRGNEQFF.

The gene calls are TRBV19 and TRBJ2-2, with D possibly matching TRBD2 (6 bases). CDR1 is LNHDA, CDR2 SQIVND, per germline (reference sequence). The CDR3 runs to 18 residues. The V gene lost 0 bases and the J gene lost 3 bases, with 17 bases spanning the gap. The CDR3 region is CASSIDPGTRWDTGELFF. CDR3 DNA sequence: TGTGCCAGTAGTATAGATCCCGGGACTCGGTGGGACACCGGGGAGCTGTTTTTT. Supplemented by reference TRBV19 and TRBJ2-2, the full variable domain reads DGGITQSPKYLFRKEGQNVTLSCEQNLNHDAMYWYRQDPGQGLRLIYYSQIVNDFQKGDIAEGYSVSREKKESFPLTVTSAQKNPTAFYLCASSIDPGTRWDTGELFFGEGSRLTVL.

This clone is labeled medium-sized. The chain combines TRBV6-6 with TRBJ2-7; no firm D call. CDR1 and CDR2 (germline): MNHNY, SVGAGI (reference sequence). The CDR3 runs 14 residues. V was pared by 2 bases and J by 2 bases, with 10 bases between. Written as DNA, the CDR3 is TGTGCCAGCAGTTACAATGGCAAGACCTACGAGCAGTACTTC. This sequence encodes CASSYNGKTYEQYF.

The chain has TRBV18 and TRBJ1-1; 12 bases agree with TRBD1. Germline CDR1 KGHSH, CDR2 LQKENI. The V segment lost 7 bases and the J segment 2 bases; nucleotides outside the gene matches: 8. This CDR3 has 16 residues. The CDR3 nucleotides are TGTGCCAGCTTGCCGGGACAGGGGGCTGTTAACACTGAAGCTTTCTTT. It translates to CASLPGQGAVNTEAFF. Complete variable domain (other parts from reference TRBV18 and TRBJ1-1): NAGVMQNPRHLVRRRGQEARLRCSPMKGHSHVYWYRQLPEEGLKFMVYLQKENIIDESGMPKERFSAEFPKEGPSILRIQQVVRGDSAAYFCASLPGQGAVNTEAFFGQGTRLTVV.

This clone was observed a handful of times. V is TRBV7-6 and J is TRBJ2-2; D uncertain. Germline values: CDR1 SGHVS, CDR2 FNYEAQ. The V end lost 5 bases, the J end lost 4 bases, and 11 bases lay between the germline ends. This CDR3 contains 14 residues. CDR3 residues: CASSLQETTGELFF. DNA of the CDR3: TGTGCCAGCAGCCTGCAGGAGACCACCGGGGAGCTGTTTTTT.

With respect to this clone: The sample carries other DNA sequences with the same CDR3. V is TRBV15 and J is TRBJ2-3, with D hard to call. V was shortened by 1 base and J by 2 bases, with 13 bases between the two germline ends. The CDR3 is 16 residues long. Per the germline V gene, CDR1 is LNHNV and CDR2 is YYDKDF (reference sequence). The CDR3 nucleotides are TGTGCCACCAGCAGAGTGCCCCGAGAGGTCACAGATACGCAGTATTTT. It is translated as CATSRVPREVTDTQYF.

The gene calls are TRBV7-2 and TRBJ1-4; D gene uncertain. The ends were cut back, 5 bases at V and 3 bases at J, with 13 bases in the middle. The V gene's germline CDR1 is SGHTA and CDR2 FQGNSA. The CDR3 spans 15 residues. CDR3 sequence (DNA): TGTGCCAGCAGCCAAGCGGGGTTGGCTAATGAAAAACTGTTTTTT. Encoded protein: CASSQAGLANEKLFF.

The genes are TRBV7-2 and TRBJ1-2; D is ambiguous. The CDR3 loop spans 14 amino acids. Germline V gene sequence: CDR1 SGHTA, CDR2 FQGNSA. Trimming cost V 0 bases and J 8 bases, with 13 bases left between them. The CDR3 bases are TGTGCCAGCAGCTTAGCCACTCTAAAGGAAGGCTACACCTTC. As protein: CASSLATLKEGYTF.

The genes are TRBV5-4 and TRBJ2-2; TRBD1 agrees at 8 bases. With 2 bases clipped from V and 3 bases from J, the junction kept 3 bases outside the gene matches. Germline loops: CDR1 SGHNT, CDR2 YYREEE (reference sequence). This CDR3 contains 15 residues. The CDR3 nucleotides are TGTGCCAGCAGCTTTGGACAGGGACACACCGGGGAGCTGTTTTTT. Amino acid sequence: CASSFGQGHTGELFF.

This clone has a handful of counts. The chain combines TRBV6-1 with TRBJ1-6; D not resolved. The CDR3 runs to 15 residues. The V gene's germline CDR1 is MNHNS and CDR2 SASEGT. V was trimmed by 1 base and J by 3 bases, leaving 7 bases between them. CDR3 nucleotide sequence: TGTGCCAGCAGTGAAGGCACAGTCTATAATTCACCCCTCCACTTT. It yields the protein CASSEGTVYNSPLHF.

The chain is built from TRBV2 and TRBJ1-4; maybe TRBD1 (6 bases). Trimming left V 7 bases short and J 0 bases short, with 12 bases between. In germline, CDR1 is SNHLY, CDR2 FYNNEI. The CDR3 runs 15 residues. CDR3 nucleotides: TGTGCCAGCACTGTACAGGGAACAACTAATGAAAAACTGTTTTTT. Its protein is CASTVQGTTNEKLFF.

The chain recombines TRBV15 with TRBJ1-4; D remains unclear. Trimming shortened V by 3 bases and J by 0 bases, and 8 bases separated the two germline ends. CDR3 length: 15 amino acids. The germline V gene encodes CDR1 LNHNV and CDR2 YYDKDF (reference sequence). In nucleotides, the CDR3 is TGTGCCACCAGCAGCAGTGCCTCAACTAATGAAAAACTGTTTTTT. This gives the protein CATSSSASTNEKLFF.

The chain recombines TRBV14 with TRBJ1-1; D remains ambiguous. The CDR3 loop spans 13 amino acids. Germline CDR1 reads SGHDN; CDR2 reads FVKESK. Between the trimmed V and J ends, which lost 4 bases and 1 base, there was a span of 7 bases. CDR3 loop: CASSLLGNTEAFF. CDR3 coding DNA: TGTGCCAGCAGCCTCCTGGGGAACACTGAAGCTTTCTTT.

This chain links TRBV6-1 with TRBJ2-4, with TRBD1 identical over 9 bases. Trimming removed 6 bases from V and 8 bases from J; junction bases left unmatched: 11. CDR1 and CDR2 (germline): MNHNS, SASEGT. CDR3 length: 15 amino acids. CDR3 sequence reads: CASRTGDREMDIQYF. DNA of the CDR3: TGTGCCAGCAGGACCGGGGACAGGGAGATGGACATTCAGTACTTC.

The CDR3 loop reads CASSFPRREQYF. The CDR3, as DNA: TGTGCCAGCAGTTTCCCCCGGAGGGAGCAGTACTTC. The V gene is TRBV28, the J gene TRBJ2-7, with D possibly matching TRBD2 (5 bases). The CDR3 is made up of 12 amino acids. Trimming cost V 3 bases and J 7 bases, with 10 bases left between them. Germline V CDR1 and CDR2: MDHEN, SYDVKM.

This clone showed up just once. The genes are TRBV30 and TRBJ2-1; D remains ambiguous. This CDR3 contains 11 residues. Trimming stripped 5 bases from V and 5 bases from J, with 7 bases between. From germline, CDR1 is GTSNPN and CDR2 SVGIG (reference sequence). The CDR3 coding sequence is TGTGCCTGGTGGTTGAACAATGAGCAGTTCTTC. Translating gives CAWWLNNEQFF.

This rearrangement joins TRBV5-1 to TRBJ1-1; no clear D gene. Trimming stripped 0 bases from V and 7 bases from J, with 4 bases between. The CDR3 is 11 amino acids. CDR1 SGHRS and CDR2 YFSETQ come from the germline V gene. The CDR3, as DNA: TGCGCCAGCAGCTTGGGGAGTGAAGCTTTCTTT. The encoded protein is CASSLGSEAFF.

The chain has TRBV5-1 and TRBJ2-1; 10 bases map to TRBD1. With V trimmed by 2 bases and J by 2 bases, 1 base remained unmatched. There are 15 residues in the CDR3. Germline V gene lookup returns CDR1 SGHRS and CDR2 YFSETQ. The CDR3 protein is CASSFGQGAYNEQFF. CDR3 DNA sequence: TGCGCCAGCAGCTTCGGACAGGGGGCCTACAATGAGCAGTTCTTC.

The chain uses TRBV5-1 and TRBJ1-4; TRBD1 might be the D (6 bases). CDR3 size: 15 residues. The germline gives CDR1 SGHRS, CDR2 YFSETQ. V was pared by 4 bases and J by 0 bases, with 10 bases between. The CDR3 nucleotides read TGCGCCAGCAGCATCGGACAGACAACTAATGAAAAACTGTTTTTT. Amino acids: CASSIGQTTNEKLFF.

This rearrangement joins TRBV30 to TRBJ1-3; D is undetermined. The germline CDR1 and CDR2 sequences are GTSNPN and SVGIG (reference sequence). With 2 bases removed from V and 0 bases from J, the gap between germline ends came to 11 bases. The CDR3 extends over 15 amino acids. The CDR3 region has the DNA TGTGCCTGGAGTAAAGGTACCGTCTCTGGAAACACCATATATTTT. This sequence encodes CAWSKGTVSGNTIYF.

In this sample, this clone turned up once. The gene calls are TRBV6-5 and TRBJ2-3; 7 bases line up with TRBD1. V lost 2 bases, J lost 6 bases, and 11 bases stayed unmatched. The CDR3 has 16 amino acids. CDR1 and CDR2 (germline): MNHEY, SVGAGI. The CDR3 DNA reads as TGTGCCAGCAGTTACGTTTCCGCCGGACAGGCGGATACGCAGTATTTT. Encoded protein: CASSYVSAGQADTQYF.

This clone came up once. V is TRBV2 and J is TRBJ1-6, with D hard to call. Trimming removed 7 bases from V and 9 bases from J, with 13 bases in between. Germline-derived CDR1 and CDR2 are SNHLY and FYNNEI. CDR3 size: 13 residues. The CDR3 nucleotides are TGTGCCAGCAATAGGGAAATCAGTTCACCCCTCCACTTT. Residues: CASNREISSPLHF.

The chain combines TRBV4-1 with TRBJ1-2; a possible D gene is TRBD1 (5 bases). V dropped 3 bases and J dropped 7 bases, with 21 bases sitting between them. This CDR3 is built from 16 residues. Germline CDR1 and CDR2: MGHRA and YSYEKL. Here the CDR3 reads CASSQGGGLLLSGYTF. In DNA form, the CDR3 reads TGCGCCAGCAGCCAGGGGGGAGGGCTTCTCCTCTCTGGCTACACCTTC.

V gene TRBV18 combines with J gene TRBJ1-2; 7 positions agree with TRBD1. This CDR3 region has 14 residues. J lost 4 bases, V lost 3 bases, and 5 bases had no gene match. Germline CDR1 reads KGHSH; CDR2 reads LQKENI. CDR3 in amino acids: CASSPRQGSYGYTF. The CDR3 nucleotides are TGTGCCAGCTCACCGCGACAGGGCTCCTATGGCTACACCTTC. Supplemented by reference TRBV18 and TRBJ1-2, the full variable domain reads NAGVMQNPRHLVRRRGQEARLRCSPMKGHSHVYWYRQLPEEGLKFMVYLQKENIIDESGMPKERFSAEFPKEGPSILRIQQVVRGDSAAYFCASSPRQGSYGYTFGSGTRLTVV.

This clone was counted a single time. V usage is TRBV2 and J usage is TRBJ1-2; TRBD1 is a possible D gene (6 bases). Trimming took off 7 bases at V and 2 bases at J, with 11 bases between the two ends. Germline V gives CDR1 SNHLY, CDR2 FYNNEI. The CDR3 contains 13 residues. CDR3 bases: TGTGCCAGCACTCAAACAGGGAACTATGGCTACACCTTC. The encoded protein is CASTQTGNYGYTF. The variable domain in full, with the rest retrieved from reference TRBV2 and TRBJ1-2, is EPEVTQTPSHQVTQMGQEVILRCVPISNHLYFYWYRQILGQKVEFLVSFYNNEISEKSEIFDDQFSVERPDGSNFTLKIRSTKLEDSAMYFCASTQTGNYGYTFGSGTRLTVV.

The gene calls are TRBV19 and TRBJ2-5; a weak D match, TRBD2 (6 bases). V lost 1 base and J lost 4, with 7 bases in between. The germline gives CDR1 LNHDA, CDR2 SQIVND (reference sequence). The CDR3 totals 13 residues. The DNA for the CDR3 is TGTGCCAGTAGTATAGCGGGGGTAGAGACCCAGTACTTC. Translating it yields CASSIAGVETQYF.

The chain couples TRBV2 to TRBJ1-1; TRBD1 agrees at 7 bases. Trimming removed 6 bases from V and 10 bases from J; junction bases left unmatched: 11. Germline V gene lookup returns CDR1 SNHLY and CDR2 FYNNEI. The CDR3 spans 13 residues. Here the CDR3 DNA reads TGTGCCAGCAGCCGCGATGTAGGGGGCACAGCTTTCTTT. The encoded protein is CASSRDVGGTAFF. Filled out from reference TRBV2 and TRBJ1-1, the complete variable domain reads EPEVTQTPSHQVTQMGQEVILRCVPISNHLYFYWYRQILGQKVEFLVSFYNNEISEKSEIFDDQFSVERPDGSNFTLKIRSTKLEDSAMYFCASSRDVGGTAFFGQGTRLTVV.

The rearrangement uses TRBV25-1 and TRBJ2-1; a possible D gene is TRBD2 (6 bases). CDR3 length equals 12 residues. The V gene lost 6 bases and the J gene lost 10 bases, with 13 bases spanning the gap. Germline lookup yields CDR1 MGHDK and CDR2 SYGVNS. The CDR3 nucleotides are TGTGCCAGCAGGTATAACGGGGGAGAGCAGTTCTTC. This translates into CASRYNGGEQFF.

This clone has more than one count but fewer than ten. The rearrangement joins TRBV7-2 to TRBJ1-2; maybe TRBD1 (6 bases). The length of the CDR3 is 13 residues. V was clipped by 1 base and J by 6 bases, with 9 bases between them. Looked up from germline, CDR1 is SGHTA and CDR2 is FQGNSA. CDR3 in DNA: TGTGCCAGCAGCTTAGTTCAGGGGAATGGCTACACCTTC. Its translation: CASSLVQGNGYTF.

V usage is TRBV7-2 and J usage is TRBJ2-3; 12 nucleotides align to TRBD2. This CDR3 has 16 residues. From germline, CDR1 is SGHTA and CDR2 FQGNSA. The V segment lost 4 bases and the J segment 1 base; nucleotides outside the gene matches: 3. The CDR3, as DNA: TGTGCCAGCAGCTCACTAGCGGGGGGAGGCACAGATACGCAGTATTTT. As protein: CASSSLAGGGTDTQYF. The variable domain in full, completed from reference TRBV7-2 and TRBJ2-3, reads GAGVSQSPSNKVTEKGKDVELRCDPISGHTALYWYRQSLGQGLEFLIYFQGNSAPDKSGLPSDRFSAERTGGSVSTLTIQRTQQEDSAVYLCASSSLAGGGTDTQYFGPGTRLTVL.